Presented here are 16 T cell receptor beta chains from one specimen sequenced in a study of blood T cells in healthy people across ages. Together with a sample-barcoded 5' primer, a J-beta primer mix was included in a second PCR lasting roughly 6 to 12 cycles. TCRdb used MiXCR to reprocess the 5' RACE reads, holding one entry per CDR3 protein. Of about 780,000 distinct CDR3 sequences detected, 35% to 50% appear once; the ten largest clones hold roughly 20%. Material: blood. The source is a man older than 75 in good health.

V is TRBV20-1 and J is TRBJ2-2; 8 bases match TRBD1. The J segment lost 2 bases and the V segment lost 5 bases, leaving 4 bases of the junction unmatched. The CDR3 covers 14 residues. In germline, CDR1 is DFQATT, CDR2 SNEGSKA (reference sequence). CDR3 bases: TGCAGTGCTGTCAGGGGGCGAAACACCGGGGAGCTGTTTTTT. Translation gives CSAVRGRNTGELFF.

The chain carries TRBV5-1 and TRBJ1-2, with 7 bases fitting TRBD1. CDR1 is SGHRS and CDR2 is YFSETQ in the germline V gene. CDR3 length: 16 residues. Trimming cost V 5 bases and J 0 bases; bases outside gene matches: 10. CDR3 residues: CASRPTGTATNYGYTF. Written as DNA, the CDR3 is TGCGCCAGCAGGCCAACCGGGACAGCAACTAACTATGGCTACACCTTC.

V gene TRBV20-1 combines with J gene TRBJ1-2; no clear D. Germline CDR1 reads DFQATT; CDR2 reads SNEGSKA (reference sequence). With 4 bases removed from V and 1 base from J, the gap between germline ends came to 16 bases. The CDR3 consists of 15 residues. CDR3: CSATLWGSVNYGYTF. The CDR3 region has the DNA TGCAGTGCTACTCTCTGGGGATCGGTTAACTATGGCTACACCTTC.

This chain links TRBV20-1 with TRBJ2-3; D gene ambiguous. This CDR3 is built from 13 residues. Per germline, CDR1 DFQATT and CDR2 SNEGSKA (reference sequence). The V and J ends lost 5 bases and 2 bases respectively, with 11 bases between them. The CDR3 here is CSAPKSNTDTQYF. The CDR3 DNA follows: TGCAGTGCTCCTAAGTCCAACACAGATACGCAGTATTTT.

The V call is TRBV29-1, the J call TRBJ2-2, with TRBD1 identical over 7 bases. Unmatched junction bases numbered 8, after V lost 5 bases and J lost 8 bases. Per the germline V gene, CDR1 is SQVTM and CDR2 is ANQGSEA. This CDR3 spans 13 amino acids. The CDR3 here is CSVTRQGEGELFF. The CDR3 DNA sequence: TGCAGCGTTACCCGGCAGGGGGAAGGGGAGCTGTTTTTT.

The table lists this clonotype with a count of one. This chain links TRBV27 with TRBJ2-1; D remains ambiguous. This CDR3 has 15 amino acids. The V end was cut by 5 bases, the J end by 4 bases, with 15 bases between. CDR1 is MNHEY, CDR2 SMNVEV, per germline (reference sequence). For the CDR3, the DNA is TGTGCCAGCAGTCTCAGCCCCGGCGCTTACAATGAGCAGTTCTTC. It is translated as CASSLSPGAYNEQFF.

The V and J genes are TRBV27 and TRBJ2-1, with 13 bases matching TRBD2. The CDR3 sequence is 19 residues long. The germline CDR1 and CDR2 sequences are MNHEY and SMNVEV (reference sequence). V shed 6 bases and J 7 bases; nucleotides not matched to a gene: 18. CDR3 loop: CASRDRSRGTSGNKNEQFF. The CDR3 bases are TGTGCCAGCAGGGACCGTAGCAGAGGGACTAGCGGGAACAAAAATGAGCAGTTCTTC.

In regard to this clonotype: This sequence may be a read error, since a much larger clone differs from it by one base. The rearrangement links TRBV7-9 to TRBJ2-7, with D perhaps assigned TRBD1 or TRBD2 (5 bases each). Germline loops: CDR1 SEHNR, CDR2 FQNEAQ (reference sequence). This CDR3 has 13 amino acids. CDR3 coding DNA: TGTGCCAGCTGCTTATGGGGGACCTACGAGCAGTACTTC. This encodes CASCLWGTYEQYF.

J is TRBJ2-7 and V is TRBV7-2, with a tentative D call TRBD1 (6 bases). The J call is in doubt because the DNA end fits TRBJ2-5 better. Per germline, CDR1 SGHTA and CDR2 FQGNSA. The CDR3 extends over 14 amino acids. CDR3 coding DNA: TGTGCCAGCAGCTCTCACACAGGGTGGGAGACCCAGTACTTC. Amino acids: CASSSHTGWETQYF.

The V gene is TRBV12-3 or TRBV12-4, the J gene TRBJ2-3; 14 positions match TRBD2. CDR3 length: 16 amino acids. The V and J ends lost 5 bases and 4 bases, in that order; junction bases with no gene match: 5. The CDR3 is CASSRTSGRSADTQYF. The CDR3, as DNA: TGTGCCAGCAGTCGGACTAGCGGGAGGAGTGCAGATACGCAGTATTTT.

The V and J genes are TRBV20-1 and TRBJ1-4, with D perhaps TRBD1 (6 bases). Between the trimmed V and J ends, which lost 6 bases and 8 bases, there was a span of 16 bases. This CDR3 contains 13 residues. Germline values: CDR1 DFQATT, CDR2 SNEGSKA (reference sequence). As DNA, the CDR3 is TGCAGTGCCCAACAGGGCGGTAACGAAAAACTGTTTTTT. Translation gives CSAQQGGNEKLFF.

This clonotype is classed as medium-sized (0.01 to 0.1%). The chain couples TRBV29-1 to TRBJ2-1; no clear D. V lost 8 bases, J lost 5 bases, and 7 bases lay in between. The CDR3 is made up of 10 amino acids. CDR1 and CDR2 from the germline V gene are SQVTM and ANQGSEA. Written as DNA, the CDR3 is TGCAGCACCGACCACAATGAGCAGTTCTTC. Translating gives CSTDHNEQFF.

The chain couples TRBV4-2 to TRBJ2-5; 8 nucleotides align to TRBD2. This CDR3 is 16 amino acids long. V trimming: 0 bases; J trimming: 1 base; junction bases outside the gene matches: 4. CDR1 and CDR2 from the germline V gene are LGHNA and YNFKEQ. The CDR3 region has the DNA TGTGCCAGCAGCCAAGAAATAGCGGGACCCCAAGAGACCCAGTACTTC. As protein: CASSQEIAGPQETQYF.

This clonotype was observed a few times. The chain employs TRBV29-1 and TRBJ2-1; D is unclear. Germline V gene lookup returns CDR1 SQVTM and CDR2 ANQGSEA. The V end was cut by 2 bases, the J end by 6 bases, with 8 bases between. This CDR3 has 12 amino acids. Here the CDR3 DNA reads TGCAGCGTTGAACTAGTGGGCAATGAGCAGTTCTTC. This encodes CSVELVGNEQFF.

The J gene is TRBJ2-3, the V gene TRBV7-2; TRBD2 matches 12 bases. The length of the CDR3 is 16 residues. From germline, CDR1 is SGHTA and CDR2 FQGNSA. V lost 1 base, J lost 4 bases, and 3 bases stayed unmatched. The DNA for the CDR3 is TGTGCCAGCAGCTTAGTGGCTAGCGGGAGGGCAGATACGCAGTATTTT. This translates into CASSLVASGRADTQYF.

The chain links TRBV20-1 to TRBJ1-2, with D possibly matching TRBD1 (5 bases). The V end lost 0 bases, the J end lost 4 bases, and 12 bases lay between the germline ends. This CDR3 has 14 residues. Germline CDR1 DFQATT, CDR2 SNEGSKA (reference sequence). CDR3 sequence (DNA): TGCAGTGCTAGAGATGGCAAGGGGATCTATGGCTACACCTTC. It codes for CSARDGKGIYGYTF.